The 22 T cell receptor beta chains below come from one sample, sequenced in a study of shared clonotypes between healthy human individuals. Generated by immunoSEQ multiplex PCR, the TCRdb table keeps only in-frame clones and is missing some. The table has around 2.5 million clones, 90% to 95% seen once. Sequencing was done on a sample of naive CD4+ T cells from PBMCs. As to subset: CD45RA+ positively selected. The receptor set was obtained from a man aged 18 to 35 in good health. Some clones in this sample may be carry-over from other donors' samples.

The chain carries TRBV15 and TRBJ1-1; the D is unclear. CDR1 is LNHNV, CDR2 YYDKDF, per germline (reference sequence). The V gene lost 4 bases and the J gene lost 0 bases, with 9 bases spanning the gap. CDR3 length: 14 amino acids. The CDR3 region has the DNA TGTGCCACCAGCACCACGAGGGTGAACACTGAAGCTTTCTTT. It yields the protein CATSTTRVNTEAFF. The full variable domain, completed using reference TRBV15 and TRBJ1-1, is DAMVIQNPRYQVTQFGKPVTLSCSQTLNHNVMYWYQQKSSQAPKLLFHYYDKDFNNEADTPDNFQSRRPNTSFCFLDIRSPGLGDTAMYLCATSTTRVNTEAFFGQGTRLTVV.

V and J are TRBV4-1 and TRBJ2-5; D unresolved. The germline V and J ends were trimmed by 0 bases and 5 bases, with 16 bases remaining between them. The CDR3 runs to 16 residues. Germline V gene lookup returns CDR1 MGHRA and CDR2 YSYEKL. CDR3 sequence (DNA): TGCGCCAGCAGCCAAGATCTTAGCCCCGGCCGGGAGACCCAGTACTTC. Its protein is CASSQDLSPGRETQYF.

The rearrangement links TRBV28 to TRBJ2-5; 9 bases fit TRBD2. Germline CDR1 and CDR2: MDHEN and SYDVKM. V gave up 6 bases and J gave up 6 bases; unmatched junction bases: 8. This CDR3 is built from 14 residues. CDR3: CASRLSGGSKTQYF. DNA of the CDR3: TGTGCCAGCAGGTTAAGCGGGGGGTCAAAGACCCAGTACTTC.

This clone showed up just a few times. The rearrangement joins TRBV5-4 to TRBJ1-1; TRBD1 matches 7 bases. With 4 bases clipped from V and 8 bases from J, the junction kept 8 bases outside the gene matches. The CDR3 loop spans 13 amino acids. Germline V gene sequence: CDR1 SGHNT, CDR2 YYREEE (reference sequence). The CDR3 nucleotides are TGTGCCAGCAGCCACAGGGGCCGACCCGAAGCTTTCTTT. This codes for CASSHRGRPEAFF.

The chain combines TRBV4-3 with TRBJ2-3; D is ambiguous. Germline V lookup: CDR1 LGHNA, CDR2 YSLEER. The ends were cut back, 2 bases at V and 4 bases at J, with 10 bases in the middle. The CDR3 has 14 residues. The CDR3 coding sequence is TGCGCCAGCAGCCAACAGCCGTTCGCAGATACGCAGTATTTT. Its protein is CASSQQPFADTQYF.

This rearrangement joins TRBV2 to TRBJ1-5; D remains ambiguous. The germline V gene has CDR1 SNHLY and CDR2 FYNNEI. Trimming took off 2 bases at V and 2 bases at J, with 10 bases between the two ends. The length of the CDR3 is 15 residues. CDR3 in amino acids: CASSELGAGNQPQHF. Written as DNA, the CDR3 is TGTGCCAGCAGTGAACTGGGAGCCGGCAATCAGCCCCAGCATTTT.

This chain links TRBV2 with TRBJ2-1; 11 nucleotides align to TRBD2. V lost 5 bases, J lost 4 bases, and 4 bases stayed unmatched. Per the germline V gene, CDR1 is SNHLY and CDR2 is FYNNEI. CDR3 length equals 15 residues. CDR3 sequence: CASSIAGGAYNEQFF. For the CDR3, the DNA is TGTGCCAGCAGTATAGCGGGAGGGGCATACAATGAGCAGTTCTTC.

The chain carries TRBV5-1 and TRBJ2-7; D may be TRBD1 or TRBD2 (5 bases each). This CDR3 contains 14 residues. Trimming left V 4 bases short and J 3 bases short, with 14 bases between. Germline CDR1 is SGHRS and CDR2 is YFSETQ. CDR3 DNA: TGCGCCAGCAGCCTGGGACCCCAAAGCTACGAGCAGTACTTC. It yields the protein CASSLGPQSYEQYF. Full variable domain (missing parts from reference TRBV5-1 and TRBJ2-7): KAGVTQTPRYLIKTRGQQVTLSCSPISGHRSVSWYQQTPGQGLQFLFEYFSETQRNKGNFPGRFSGRQFSNSRSEMNVSTLELGDSALYLCASSLGPQSYEQYFGPGTRLTVT.

V usage is TRBV19 and J usage is TRBJ2-3; TRBD2 aligns across 12 bases. Unmatched junction bases numbered 9, after V lost 3 bases and J lost 2 bases. The CDR3 has 18 amino acids. CDR1 LNHDA and CDR2 SQIVND come from the germline V gene (reference sequence). The CDR3 loop reads CASSMMGGLAGATDTQYF. CDR3 DNA: TGTGCCAGTAGTATGATGGGGGGACTAGCGGGCGCCACAGATACGCAGTATTTT.

J is TRBJ1-2 and V is TRBV5-6; no clear D. The CDR3 runs to 14 residues. Germline CDR1 is SGHDT and CDR2 is YYEEEE. The V end lost 4 bases, the J end lost 4 bases, and 14 bases lay between the germline ends. CDR3 protein: CASSPKRPIYGYTF. DNA for the CDR3: TGTGCCAGCAGCCCTAAACGACCAATCTATGGCTACACCTTC.

This chain connects TRBV6-5 to TRBJ1-1; D call uncertain. Per the germline V gene, CDR1 is MNHEY and CDR2 is SVGAGI. The V end was cut by 5 bases, the J end by 1 base, with 14 bases between. This CDR3 contains 15 residues. This CDR3 reads CASSRHQLWNTEAFF. The CDR3 DNA reads TGTGCCAGCAGTCGACACCAACTATGGAACACTGAAGCTTTCTTT.

This chain uses TRBV18 with TRBJ2-7; maybe TRBD1 (5 bases). Germline lookup yields CDR1 KGHSH and CDR2 LQKENI. The CDR3 has 13 amino acids. V was cut by 6 bases and J by 4 bases, with 13 bases left in between. The chain's CDR3 is CASSSTEFYEQYF. In DNA form, the CDR3 reads TGTGCCAGCTCCTCGACAGAGTTTTACGAGCAGTACTTC.

V gene TRBV7-9 combines with J gene TRBJ2-5; D not resolved. Germline CDR1 is SEHNR and CDR2 is FQNEAQ (reference sequence). V lost 4 bases to trimming and J lost 1 base, with 19 bases between them. CDR3 length: 17 amino acids. The CDR3 DNA is TGTGCCAGCAGCTCTCCGATCGGATGGTACGCCCAAGAGACCCAGTACTTC. This encodes CASSSPIGWYAQETQYF.

Regarding this clone: A read error may produce the germline difference seen at one junction end. The V gene is TRBV9, the J gene TRBJ1-3; D is unclear. This CDR3 spans 12 amino acids. Germline V CDR1 and CDR2: SGDLS, YYNGEE. CDR3 protein: CASSANTEFQDF. As DNA, the CDR3 is TGTGCCAGCAGCGCCAATACCGAGTTTCAGGATTTT. The full variable domain, completed using reference TRBV9 and TRBJ1-3, is DSGVTQTPKHLITATGQRVTLRCSPRSGDLSVYWYQQSLDQGLQFLIQYYNGEERAKGNILERFSAQQFPDLHSELNLSSLELGDSALYFCASSANTEFQDFGEGSWLTVV.

The V call is TRBV18, the J call TRBJ2-7; D is possibly TRBD2 (6 bases). Trimming pared 2 bases from V and 2 bases from J, leaving 13 bases between. The CDR3 is 15 amino acids. CDR1 is KGHSH and CDR2 is LQKENI in the germline V gene. The chain's CDR3 is CASSPSRRETYEQYF. The DNA for the CDR3 is TGTGCCAGCTCACCATCCCGGCGGGAAACCTACGAGCAGTACTTC.

V is TRBV2 and J is TRBJ2-3; a weak D match, TRBD1 (6 bases). Trimming took 5 bases from V and 0 from J, leaving 12 bases between them. From germline, CDR1 is SNHLY and CDR2 FYNNEI. This CDR3 comprises 15 residues. Here the CDR3 DNA reads TGTGCCAGCAGTACAGGGTCAAGTAGCACAGATACGCAGTATTTT. Translated: CASSTGSSSTDTQYF.

The chain combines TRBV7-9 with TRBJ2-7; D ambiguous. The CDR3 extends over 16 amino acids. With 2 bases removed from V and 3 bases from J, the gap between germline ends came to 17 bases. CDR1 and CDR2 (germline): SEHNR, FQNEAQ (reference sequence). Here the CDR3 reads CASSLKGLPPYYEQYF. Here the CDR3 DNA reads TGTGCCAGCAGCTTAAAAGGTCTCCCTCCTTACTACGAGCAGTACTTC.

This CDR3 reads CASRDRDLNTGELFF. The CDR3 bases are TGTGCCAGCAGGGACAGGGATCTGAACACCGGGGAGCTGTTTTTT. The chain has TRBV11-1 and TRBJ2-2; 8 bases fit TRBD1. Trimming cost V 6 bases and J 1 base; bases outside gene matches: 4. CDR1 and CDR2 from the germline V gene are SGHAT and FQDESV (reference sequence). CDR3 length: 15 amino acids.

DNA of the CDR3: TGTGCCTGGAGAATGGCCGGGACGGCGAACACTGAAGCTTTCTTT. This translates into CAWRMAGTANTEAFF. V usage is TRBV30 and J usage is TRBJ1-1; weak D call: TRBD1 (5 bases). Trimming stripped 3 bases from V and 1 base from J, with 15 bases between. Germline assignment: CDR1 GTSNPN and CDR2 SVGIG (reference sequence). The CDR3 is 15 amino acids.

J is TRBJ2-7 and V is TRBV9; possibly TRBD2 for D (6 bases). Trimming left V 2 bases short and J 1 base short, with 22 bases between. Germline loops: CDR1 SGDLS, CDR2 YYNGEE. This CDR3 has 18 residues. CDR3 sequence: CASSVGTATRGTSYEQYF. The CDR3 bases are TGTGCCAGCAGCGTGGGAACGGCGACCCGGGGGACGTCCTACGAGCAGTACTTC.

The V call is TRBV5-1, the J call TRBJ1-1; TRBD1 is a possible D gene (6 bases). Per germline, CDR1 SGHRS and CDR2 YFSETQ. Trimming cost V 7 bases and J 3 bases, with 19 bases left between them. The CDR3 is 15 amino acids. CDR3 protein: CASSVLDRRYTEAFF. In nucleotides, the CDR3 is TGCGCCAGCTCAGTCCTAGACAGGAGATACACTGAAGCTTTCTTT. Using reference TRBV5-1 and TRBJ1-1 for the parts outside the CDR3, the full variable domain is KAGVTQTPRYLIKTRGQQVTLSCSPISGHRSVSWYQQTPGQGLQFLFEYFSETQRNKGNFPGRFSGRQFSNSRSEMNVSTLELGDSALYLCASSVLDRRYTEAFFGQGTRLTVV.

This chain connects TRBV11-3 to TRBJ2-1; D is uncertain. The CDR3 length is 14 residues. Germline V gives CDR1 SGHNT, CDR2 YENEEA. Trimming removed 6 bases at V and 7 bases at J, with 16 bases between. CDR3 residues: CASRLLDPLNEQFF. The CDR3 bases are TGTGCCAGCAGATTACTGGATCCCCTTAATGAGCAGTTCTTC. Drawing the rest from reference TRBV11-3 and TRBJ2-1, the complete variable domain is EAGVVQSPRYKIIEKKQPVAFWCNPISGHNTLYWYLQNLGQGPELLIRYENEEAVDDSQLPKDRFSAERLKGVDSTLKIQPAELGDSAVYLCASRLLDPLNEQFFGPGTRLTVL.